This TCR beta chain is drawn from a study of T cell responses to AZD1222 COVID-19 vaccine. Study results and limitations: Only 5 to 7 AZD1222 recipients were seropositive at baseline. Across spike, vaccine-associated CD4 TCRs were found, dominant at 160-218 and 743-854. Donors, mostly white British, included more females; clonal diversity was possibly underestimated.

Details on this clone: What it recognizes is unknown.

Method: immunoSEQ multiplex PCR; TCRdb's copy keeps in-frame clones and lacks some. There are 100,000 to 140,000 clones in the sample; roughly 90% occur only once, and 5.5% to 8% lies in the top ten. The CDR3 contains 17 residues. J lost 0 bases, V lost 6 bases, and 7 bases had no gene match. Germline CDR1 reads SGHTA; CDR2 reads FQGTGA. The V and J genes are TRBV7-3 and TRBJ2-6; TRBD1 matches at 8 bases. This TCR derives from an adult in good health. This sample comprised peripheral blood, obtained on day 0 of AZD1222 vaccination. The CDR3: CASRKTGADSGANVLTF. The CDR3 DNA reads TGTGCCAGCAGAAAGACAGGGGCGGACTCTGGGGCCAACGTCCTGACTTTC.